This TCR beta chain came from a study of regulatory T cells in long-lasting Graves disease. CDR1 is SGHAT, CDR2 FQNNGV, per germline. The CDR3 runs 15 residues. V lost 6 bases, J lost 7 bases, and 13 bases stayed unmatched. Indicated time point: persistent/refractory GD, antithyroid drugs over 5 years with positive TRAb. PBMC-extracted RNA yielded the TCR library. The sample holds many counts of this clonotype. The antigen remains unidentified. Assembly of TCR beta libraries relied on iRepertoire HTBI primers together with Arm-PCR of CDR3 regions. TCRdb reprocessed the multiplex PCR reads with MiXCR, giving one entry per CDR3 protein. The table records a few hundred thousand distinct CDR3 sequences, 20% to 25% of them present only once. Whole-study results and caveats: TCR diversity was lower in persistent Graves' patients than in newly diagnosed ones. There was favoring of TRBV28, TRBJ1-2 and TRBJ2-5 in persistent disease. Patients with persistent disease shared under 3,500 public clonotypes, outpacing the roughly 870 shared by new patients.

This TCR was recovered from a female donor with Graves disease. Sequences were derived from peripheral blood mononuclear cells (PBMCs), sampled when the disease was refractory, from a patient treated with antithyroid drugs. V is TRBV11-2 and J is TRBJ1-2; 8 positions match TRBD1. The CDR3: CASSSIQDRVVGYTF. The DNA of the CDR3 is TGTGCCAGCAGTTCTATCCAGGACAGGGTTGTTGGCTACACCTTC.